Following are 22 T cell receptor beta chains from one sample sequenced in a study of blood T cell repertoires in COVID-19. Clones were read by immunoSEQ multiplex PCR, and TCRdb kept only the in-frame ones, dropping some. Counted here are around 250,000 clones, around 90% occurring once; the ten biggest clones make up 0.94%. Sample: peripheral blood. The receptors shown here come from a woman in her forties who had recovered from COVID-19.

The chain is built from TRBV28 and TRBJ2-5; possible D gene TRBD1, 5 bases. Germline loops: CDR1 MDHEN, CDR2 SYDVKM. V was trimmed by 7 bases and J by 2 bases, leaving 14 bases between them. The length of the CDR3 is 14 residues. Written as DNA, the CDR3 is TGTGCCAGCACCGTCGACAGTCTACAAGAGACCCAGTACTTC. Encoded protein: CASTVDSLQETQYF.

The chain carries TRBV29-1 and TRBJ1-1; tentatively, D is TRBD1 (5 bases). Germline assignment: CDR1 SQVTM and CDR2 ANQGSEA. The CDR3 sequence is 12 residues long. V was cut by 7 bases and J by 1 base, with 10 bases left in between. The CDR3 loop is CSARGGNTEAFF. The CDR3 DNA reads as TGCAGCGCCCGGGGGGGGAACACTGAAGCTTTCTTT.

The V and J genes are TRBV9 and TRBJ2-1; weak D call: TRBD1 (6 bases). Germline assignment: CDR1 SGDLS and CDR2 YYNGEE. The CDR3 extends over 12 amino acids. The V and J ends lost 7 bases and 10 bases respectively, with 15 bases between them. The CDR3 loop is CASSKTGYEQFF. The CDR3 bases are TGTGCCAGCTCTAAAACAGGGTACGAGCAGTTCTTC.

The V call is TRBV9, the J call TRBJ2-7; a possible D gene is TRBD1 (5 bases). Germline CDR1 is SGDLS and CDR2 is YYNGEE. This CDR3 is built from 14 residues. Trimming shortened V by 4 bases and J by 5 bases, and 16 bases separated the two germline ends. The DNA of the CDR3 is TGTGCCAGCAGCCAGCGCGACAGCCTCCACGAGCAGTACTTC. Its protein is CASSQRDSLHEQYF. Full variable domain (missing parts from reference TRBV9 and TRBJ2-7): DSGVTQTPKHLITATGQRVTLRCSPRSGDLSVYWYQQSLDQGLQFLIQYYNGEERAKGNILERFSAQQFPDLHSELNLSSLELGDSALYFCASSQRDSLHEQYFGPGTRLTVT.

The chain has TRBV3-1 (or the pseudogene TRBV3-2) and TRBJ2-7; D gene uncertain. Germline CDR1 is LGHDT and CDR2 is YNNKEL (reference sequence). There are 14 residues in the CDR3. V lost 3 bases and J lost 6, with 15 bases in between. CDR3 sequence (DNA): TGTGCCAGCAGCCATCTCGGAGCTTACTCCGAGCAGTACTTC. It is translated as CASSHLGAYSEQYF.

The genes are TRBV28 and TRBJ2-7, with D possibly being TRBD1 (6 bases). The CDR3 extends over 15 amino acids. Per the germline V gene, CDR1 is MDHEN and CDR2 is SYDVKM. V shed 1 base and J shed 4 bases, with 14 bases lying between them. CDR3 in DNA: TGTGCCAGCAGTTTATCTCCGGACAGACCTTACGAGCAGTACTTC. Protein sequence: CASSLSPDRPYEQYF. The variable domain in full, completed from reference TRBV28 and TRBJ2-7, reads DVKVTQSSRYLVKRTGEKVFLECVQDMDHENMFWYRQDPGLGLRLIYFSYDVKMKEKGDIPEGYSVSREKKERFSLILESASTNQTSMYLCASSLSPDRPYEQYFGPGTRLTVT.

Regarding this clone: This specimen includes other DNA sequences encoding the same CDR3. The CDR3: CASSQEVTANTEAFF. The CDR3 coding sequence is TGTGCCAGCAGCCAAGAGGTGACAGCAAACACTGAAGCTTTCTTT. The chain joins TRBV3-1 (or the pseudogene TRBV3-2) to TRBJ1-1; tentative D call: TRBD1 (5 bases). Trimming removed 0 bases from V and 2 bases from J, with 10 bases in between. Germline V gives CDR1 LGHDT, CDR2 YNNKEL (reference sequence). This CDR3 is 15 amino acids long.

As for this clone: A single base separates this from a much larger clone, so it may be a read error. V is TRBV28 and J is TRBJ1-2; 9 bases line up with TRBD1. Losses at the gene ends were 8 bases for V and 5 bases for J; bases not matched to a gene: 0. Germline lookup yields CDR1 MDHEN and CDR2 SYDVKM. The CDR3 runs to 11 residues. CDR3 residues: CASGQGYGYTF. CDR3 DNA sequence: TGTGCCAGCGGACAGGGGTATGGCTACACCTTC.

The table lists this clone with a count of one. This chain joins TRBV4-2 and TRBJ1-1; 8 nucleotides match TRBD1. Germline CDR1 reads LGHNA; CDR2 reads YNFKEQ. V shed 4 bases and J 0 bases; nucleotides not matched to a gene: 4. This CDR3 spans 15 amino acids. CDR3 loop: CASSRGQGMNTEAFF. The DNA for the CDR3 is TGTGCCAGCAGCCGCGGACAGGGAATGAACACTGAAGCTTTCTTT.

In nucleotides, the CDR3 is TGTGCCAGCAGCTTATCAGGGGTGAATGAGCAGTTCTTC. It yields the protein CASSLSGVNEQFF. This chain joins TRBV13 and TRBJ2-1; D perhaps matches TRBD1 (6 bases). From germline, CDR1 is PRHDT and CDR2 FYEKMQ (reference sequence). The length of the CDR3 is 13 residues. V gave up 2 bases and J gave up 7 bases, with 9 bases separating them.

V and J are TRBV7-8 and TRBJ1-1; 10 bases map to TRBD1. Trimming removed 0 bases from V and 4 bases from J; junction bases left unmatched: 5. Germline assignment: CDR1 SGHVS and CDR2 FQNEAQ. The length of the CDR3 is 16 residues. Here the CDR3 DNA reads TGTGCCAGCAGCTTAGCAAAGAGGACAGGGGGCACTGAAGCTTTCTTT. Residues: CASSLAKRTGGTEAFF.

The CDR3 DNA sequence: TGTGCCAGCAGCCTTTTGAGGGGCAGGGGGGCGAACACTGAAGCTTTCTTT. This gives the protein CASSLLRGRGANTEAFF. The J gene is TRBJ1-1, the V gene TRBV3-1 (or the pseudogene TRBV3-2); 7 bases agree with TRBD1. The CDR3 has 17 residues. After removal of 4 bases from V and 1 base from J, the junction contained 12 bases not matched to a gene. Germline V gene lookup returns CDR1 LGHDT and CDR2 YNNKEL (reference sequence).

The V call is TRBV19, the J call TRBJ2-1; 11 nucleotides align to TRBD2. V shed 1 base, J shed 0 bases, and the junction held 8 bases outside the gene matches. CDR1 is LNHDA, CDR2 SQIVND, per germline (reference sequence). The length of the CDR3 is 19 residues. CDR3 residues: CASSIGLTSGSTSYNEQFF. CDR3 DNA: TGTGCCAGTAGTATAGGACTTACTAGCGGGAGTACCTCCTACAATGAGCAGTTCTTC.

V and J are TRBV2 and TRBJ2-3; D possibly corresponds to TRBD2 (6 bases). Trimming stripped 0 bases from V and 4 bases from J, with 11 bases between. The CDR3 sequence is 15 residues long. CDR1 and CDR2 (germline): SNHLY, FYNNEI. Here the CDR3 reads CASSEAGGAPDTQYF. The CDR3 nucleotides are TGTGCCAGCAGTGAAGCGGGGGGAGCCCCAGATACGCAGTATTTT.

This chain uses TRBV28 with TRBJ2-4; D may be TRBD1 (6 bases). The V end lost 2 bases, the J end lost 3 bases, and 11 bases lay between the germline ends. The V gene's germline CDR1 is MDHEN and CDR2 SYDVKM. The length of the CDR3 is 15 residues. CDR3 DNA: TGTGCCAGCAGTTTACGAGGACAGTTCAAAAACATTCAGTACTTC. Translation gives CASSLRGQFKNIQYF. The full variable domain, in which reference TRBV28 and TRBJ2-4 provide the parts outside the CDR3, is DVKVTQSSRYLVKRTGEKVFLECVQDMDHENMFWYRQDPGLGLRLIYFSYDVKMKEKGDIPEGYSVSREKKERFSLILESASTNQTSMYLCASSLRGQFKNIQYFGAGTRLSVL.

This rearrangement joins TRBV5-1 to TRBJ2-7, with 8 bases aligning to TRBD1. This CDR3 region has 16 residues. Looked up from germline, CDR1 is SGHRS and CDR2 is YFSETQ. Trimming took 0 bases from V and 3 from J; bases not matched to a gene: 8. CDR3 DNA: TGCGCCAGCAGCTTGGAAGGACAGGGTATCAACTACGAGCAGTACTTC. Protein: CASSLEGQGINYEQYF.

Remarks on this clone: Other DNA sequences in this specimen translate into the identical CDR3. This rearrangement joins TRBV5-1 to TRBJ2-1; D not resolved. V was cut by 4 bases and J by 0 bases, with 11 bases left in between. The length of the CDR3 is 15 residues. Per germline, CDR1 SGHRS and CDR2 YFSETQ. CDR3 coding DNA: TGCGCCAGCAGCCAAGACTCGAGCTCCTACAATGAGCAGTTCTTC. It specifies CASSQDSSSYNEQFF. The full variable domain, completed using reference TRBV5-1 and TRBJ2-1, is KAGVTQTPRYLIKTRGQQVTLSCSPISGHRSVSWYQQTPGQGLQFLFEYFSETQRNKGNFPGRFSGRQFSNSRSEMNVSTLELGDSALYLCASSQDSSSYNEQFFGPGTRLTVL.

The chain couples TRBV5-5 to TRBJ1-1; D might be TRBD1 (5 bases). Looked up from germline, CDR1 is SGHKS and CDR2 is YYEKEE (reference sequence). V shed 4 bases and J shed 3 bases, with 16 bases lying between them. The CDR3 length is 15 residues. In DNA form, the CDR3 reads TGTGCCAGCAGCCTCGTTTTTGGGGCGGACACTGAAGCTTTCTTT. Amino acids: CASSLVFGADTEAFF.

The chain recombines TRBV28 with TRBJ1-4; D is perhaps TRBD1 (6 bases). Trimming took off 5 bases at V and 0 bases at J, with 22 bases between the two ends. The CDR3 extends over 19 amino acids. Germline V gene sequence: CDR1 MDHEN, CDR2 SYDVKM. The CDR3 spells CASSPFAHRVETTNEKLFF. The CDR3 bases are TGTGCCAGCAGTCCGTTTGCGCACAGGGTAGAAACAACTAATGAAAAACTGTTTTTT.

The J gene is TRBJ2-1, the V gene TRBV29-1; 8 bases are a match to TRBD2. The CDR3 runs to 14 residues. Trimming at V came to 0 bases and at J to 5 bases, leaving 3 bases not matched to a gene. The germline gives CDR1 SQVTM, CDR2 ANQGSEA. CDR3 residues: CSVEDLGRDNEQFF. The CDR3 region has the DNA TGCAGCGTTGAAGATCTCGGGAGGGACAATGAGCAGTTCTTC.

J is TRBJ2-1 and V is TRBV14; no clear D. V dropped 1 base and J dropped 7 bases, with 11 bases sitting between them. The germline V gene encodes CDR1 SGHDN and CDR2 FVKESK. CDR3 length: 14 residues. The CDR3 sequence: CASSQVPIVNEQFF. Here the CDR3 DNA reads TGTGCCAGCAGCCAAGTGCCGATAGTAAATGAGCAGTTCTTC. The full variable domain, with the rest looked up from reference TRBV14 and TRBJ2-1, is EAGVTQFPSHSVIEKGQTVTLRCDPISGHDNLYWYRRVMGKEIKFLLHFVKESKQDESGMPNNRFLAERTGGTYSTLKVQPAELEDSGVYFCASSQVPIVNEQFFGPGTRLTVL.

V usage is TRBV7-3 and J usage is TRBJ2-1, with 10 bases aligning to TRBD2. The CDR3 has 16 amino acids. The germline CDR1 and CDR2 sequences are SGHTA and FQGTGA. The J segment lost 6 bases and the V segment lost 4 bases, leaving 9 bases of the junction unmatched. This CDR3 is CASSYLAGGGLNEQFF. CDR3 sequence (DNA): TGTGCCAGCAGCTATTTAGCGGGAGGCGGACTCAATGAGCAGTTCTTC.